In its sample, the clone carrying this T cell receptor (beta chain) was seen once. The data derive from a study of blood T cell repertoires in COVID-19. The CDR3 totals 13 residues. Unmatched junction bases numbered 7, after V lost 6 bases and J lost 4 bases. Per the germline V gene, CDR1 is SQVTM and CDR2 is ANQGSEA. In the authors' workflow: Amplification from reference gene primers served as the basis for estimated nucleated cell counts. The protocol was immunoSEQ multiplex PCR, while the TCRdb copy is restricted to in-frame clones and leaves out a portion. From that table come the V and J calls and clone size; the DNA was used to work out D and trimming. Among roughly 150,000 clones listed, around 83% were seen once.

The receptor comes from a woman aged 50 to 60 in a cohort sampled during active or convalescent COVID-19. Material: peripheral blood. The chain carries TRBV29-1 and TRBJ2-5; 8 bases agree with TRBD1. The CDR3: CSVADRAGETQYF. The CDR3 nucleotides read TGCAGCGTCGCGGACAGGGCGGGAGAGACCCAGTACTTC. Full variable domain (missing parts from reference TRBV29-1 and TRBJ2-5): SAVISQKPSRDICQRGTSLTIQCQVDSQVTMMFWYRQQPGQSLTLIATANQGSEATYESGFVIDKFPISRPNLTFSTLTVSNMSPEDSSIYLCSVADRAGETQYFGPGTRLLVL.